This entry lists 28 T cell receptor beta chains sequenced from one sample in a study of blood T cell repertoires in COVID-19. Sequencing used immunoSEQ multiplex PCR; TCRdb keeps in-frame clones, though not all of them. The sample shows about 190,000 clones, around 89% of them seen only once. The sequenced sample consisted of peripheral blood. Receptors were obtained from a man in his fifties or sixties with acute or convalescent COVID-19.

The J gene is TRBJ1-2, the V gene TRBV7-2; the match to TRBD1 covers 7 bases. The CDR3 loop spans 13 amino acids. After removal of 2 bases from V and 7 bases from J, the junction contained 4 bases not matched to a gene. Germline CDR1 SGHTA, CDR2 FQGNSA. The DNA for the CDR3 is TGTGCCAGCAGCTTATCAGGGGGTAGTGGCTACACCTTC. Translation gives CASSLSGGSGYTF.

V usage is TRBV30 and J usage is TRBJ1-2; D is undetermined. The V and J ends lost 5 bases and 8 bases respectively, with 12 bases between them. The CDR3 runs to 11 residues. The germline V gene has CDR1 GTSNPN and CDR2 SVGIG (reference sequence). CDR3 DNA sequence: TGTGCCTGGGGATACAGCTCCGGCTACACCTTC. Amino acids: CAWGYSSGYTF.

The chain employs TRBV11-2 and TRBJ2-5, with TRBD2 matching over 12 bases. V was pared by 3 bases and J by 2 bases, with 4 bases of the junction left unmatched. Germline V gene sequence: CDR1 SGHAT, CDR2 FQNNGV. The CDR3 is 16 residues long. The CDR3 nucleotides read TGTGCCAGCAGCTTTCGGACTAGCGGGGCGCAAGAGACCCAGTACTTC. Amino acids: CASSFRTSGAQETQYF.

The chain employs TRBV10-2 and TRBJ2-5; D may be TRBD2 (6 bases). V lost 5 bases and J 1 base, leaving 11 bases between the germline ends. Germline values: CDR1 WSHSY, CDR2 SAAADI. The CDR3 sequence is 14 residues long. DNA of the CDR3: TGCGCCAGCAGTCCACGGGAGATCCAAGAGACCCAGTACTTC. Protein product: CASSPREIQETQYF.

A few counts support this clone. The V gene is TRBV27, the J gene TRBJ1-1, with 7 nucleotides matching TRBD1. CDR1 and CDR2 from the germline V gene are MNHEY and SMNVEV (reference sequence). J lost 0 bases, V lost 5 bases, and 9 bases had no gene match. CDR3 length: 16 amino acids. The CDR3 sequence: CASSPRGGYMNTEAFF. CDR3 coding DNA: TGTGCCAGCAGTCCCAGAGGGGGCTACATGAACACTGAAGCTTTCTTT.

CDR3 DNA sequence: TGTGCCAGCAGTTTATTTGAGGATCAGCCCCAGCATTTT. It yields the protein CASSLFEDQPQHF. The chain has TRBV27 and TRBJ1-5, with D uncertain. The germline V gene encodes CDR1 MNHEY and CDR2 SMNVEV (reference sequence). There are 13 residues in the CDR3. The V end was cut by 1 base, the J end by 5 bases, with 6 bases between.

The chain joins TRBV5-1 to TRBJ2-7, with a weak D call TRBD1 (6 bases). From germline, CDR1 is SGHRS and CDR2 YFSETQ. CDR3 size: 15 residues. The V end lost 0 bases, the J end lost 2 bases, and 12 bases lay between the germline ends. The CDR3 reads CASSLDRDMAYEQYV. The CDR3 nucleotides read TGCGCCAGCAGCTTGGACAGGGATATGGCCTACGAGCAGTACGTC.

This clone has only one observation. The rearrangement joins TRBV28 to TRBJ1-2, with D unresolved. Germline CDR1 reads MDHEN; CDR2 reads SYDVKM. This CDR3 contains 11 residues. Trimming took off 8 bases at V and 2 bases at J, with 6 bases between the two ends. The CDR3 is CASESNYGYTF. The CDR3 DNA follows: TGTGCCAGCGAGTCAAACTATGGCTACACCTTC.

V and J are TRBV19 and TRBJ2-2; TRBD2 matches 10 bases. V shed 6 bases and J 0 bases; nucleotides not matched to a gene: 1. The CDR3 length is 15 residues. The germline V gene encodes CDR1 LNHDA and CDR2 SQIVND (reference sequence). The CDR3 nucleotides are TGTGCCAGTAGCCTAGCGGGAGCGAACACCGGGGAGCTGTTTTTT. The encoded protein is CASSLAGANTGELFF.

The genes are TRBV7-8 and TRBJ2-7; TRBD2 aligns across 8 bases. J lost 4 bases, V lost 1 base, and 6 bases had no gene match. Germline assignment: CDR1 SGHVS and CDR2 FQNEAQ. The CDR3 has 15 residues. The CDR3 DNA reads as TGTGCCAGCAGCTTAGGGCGTGCGGGGGGTTACGAGCAGTACGTC. Amino acid sequence: CASSLGRAGGYEQYV.

V and J are TRBV5-8 and TRBJ1-1, with 7 bases lining up with TRBD1. This CDR3 has 11 residues. Germline CDR1 and CDR2: SGHTS and YDEGEE. V trimming: 4 bases; J trimming: 11 bases; junction bases outside the gene matches: 5. The CDR3 bases are TGTGCCAGCAGCCGACAGGGAGACGCTTTCTTT. It encodes CASSRQGDAFF.

This clone was seen only once. CDR3 region: CASRDRGGHQPQHF. The CDR3 bases are TGTGCCAGTAGGGACAGGGGAGGACATCAGCCCCAGCATTTT. The chain employs TRBV19 and TRBJ1-5; TRBD1 agrees at 9 bases. The germline V gene encodes CDR1 LNHDA and CDR2 SQIVND (reference sequence). J was trimmed by 5 bases and V by 6 bases; bases with no gene match: 5. CDR3 length equals 14 residues.

The V call is TRBV10-3, the J call TRBJ2-2; possibly TRBD1 for D (5 bases). CDR1 is ENHRY and CDR2 is SYGVKD in the germline V gene. Trimming shortened V by 2 bases and J by 4 bases, and 8 bases separated the two germline ends. The CDR3 runs to 14 residues. In nucleotides, the CDR3 is TGTGCCATCAGTGAGGGGGCGATCACCGGGGAGCTGTTTTTT. Protein sequence: CAISEGAITGELFF.

This chain connects TRBV18 to TRBJ1-2; 11 bases map to TRBD1. V shed 3 bases, J shed 6 bases, and the junction held 9 bases outside the gene matches. CDR3 length equals 16 residues. Germline V lookup: CDR1 KGHSH, CDR2 LQKENI. The CDR3 DNA reads TGTGCCAGCTCACCCGCTCGGGACAGGGGGAAGGATGGCTACACCTTC. Amino acid sequence: CASSPARDRGKDGYTF.

The sample holds one count of this clone. The chain has TRBV15 and TRBJ2-5; TRBD1 matches 8 bases. V was pared by 7 bases and J by 1 base, with 5 bases of the junction left unmatched. Germline CDR1 reads LNHNV; CDR2 reads YYDKDF (reference sequence). The CDR3 is made up of 14 amino acids. CDR3 in amino acids: CATMQGALQETQYF. CDR3 sequence (DNA): TGTGCCACCATGCAGGGGGCCCTCCAAGAGACCCAGTACTTC. Filled out from reference TRBV15 and TRBJ2-5, the complete variable domain reads DAMVIQNPRYQVTQFGKPVTLSCSQTLNHNVMYWYQQKSSQAPKLLFHYYDKDFNNEADTPDNFQSRRPNTSFCFLDIRSPGLGDTAMYLCATMQGALQETQYFGPGTRLLVL.

This clone has more than one count but fewer than ten. This rearrangement joins TRBV29-1 to TRBJ2-7; 8 bases align to TRBD1. This CDR3 region has 11 residues. Per the germline V gene, CDR1 is SQVTM and CDR2 is ANQGSEA. V shed 4 bases, J shed 7 bases, and the junction held 3 bases outside the gene matches. In nucleotides, the CDR3 is TGCAGCGTTGCGTACAGGGGGGAGCAGTACGTC. Protein product: CSVAYRGEQYV.

The rearrangement links TRBV18 to TRBJ2-7; the match to TRBD1 covers 8 bases. This CDR3 spans 15 amino acids. CDR1 and CDR2 (germline): KGHSH, LQKENI. J gave up 4 bases and V 2 bases, and 7 bases lay outside the gene matches. As DNA, the CDR3 is TGTGCCAGCTCACCATCTACAGGGGGGCAGTACGAGCAGTACTTC. Its protein is CASSPSTGGQYEQYF.

V gene TRBV7-8 combines with J gene TRBJ1-2; a possible D gene is TRBD1 (5 bases). Germline V lookup: CDR1 SGHVS, CDR2 FQNEAQ. Trimming took 5 bases from V and 4 from J, leaving 17 bases between them. The CDR3 extends over 15 amino acids. The CDR3 coding sequence is TGTGCCAGCAGCCGGGAGTATGACAGAGTCTATGGCTACACCTTC. Translated: CASSREYDRVYGYTF.

The rearrangement links TRBV5-1 to TRBJ2-1, with TRBD2 as a possible D gene (5 bases). Trimming left V 2 bases short and J 7 bases short, with 19 bases between. The CDR3 runs 16 residues. In germline, CDR1 is SGHRS, CDR2 YFSETQ. The CDR3 DNA sequence: TGCGCCAGCAGCTTCCTTAGCGTGAGAGACGATAATGAGCAGTTCTTC. It is translated as CASSFLSVRDDNEQFF.

This clone was recorded once. This chain connects TRBV28 to TRBJ2-6; D might be TRBD2 (5 bases). The CDR3 consists of 14 residues. V lost 8 bases, J lost 2 bases, and 10 bases lay in between. CDR1 and CDR2 from the germline V gene are MDHEN and SYDVKM. This CDR3 is CASRGEPGANVLTF. In nucleotides, the CDR3 is TGTGCCAGCCGGGGAGAGCCTGGGGCCAACGTCCTGACTTTC. Together with reference TRBV28 and TRBJ2-6, the CDR3 gives the full variable domain: DVKVTQSSRYLVKRTGEKVFLECVQDMDHENMFWYRQDPGLGLRLIYFSYDVKMKEKGDIPEGYSVSREKKERFSLILESASTNQTSMYLCASRGEPGANVLTFGAGSRLTVL.

The V call is TRBV5-1, the J call TRBJ2-3; 7 bases agree with TRBD1. V was clipped by 4 bases and J by 2 bases; unmatched bases: 10. The germline CDR1 and CDR2 sequences are SGHRS and YFSETQ. The CDR3 loop spans 16 amino acids. The CDR3 sequence: CASSPGGGQATDTQYF. CDR3 nucleotide sequence: TGCGCCAGCAGCCCTGGGGGTGGACAGGCCACAGATACGCAGTATTTT.

This clone has only one observation. The chain has TRBV27 and TRBJ1-5; TRBD1 is a possible D gene (6 bases). Germline CDR1 MNHEY, CDR2 SMNVEV (reference sequence). V shed 2 bases and J shed 2 bases, with 7 bases lying between them. The CDR3 length is 14 residues. The CDR3 spells CASSLHRGNQPQHF. Here the CDR3 DNA reads TGTGCCAGCAGTTTACACAGGGGCAATCAGCCCCAGCATTTT.

As DNA, the CDR3 is TGTGCCAGTAGTCAGGGGCGTCAAGAGACCCAGTACTTC. Translating gives CASSQGRQETQYF. This rearrangement joins TRBV19 to TRBJ2-5; the D gene is possibly TRBD1 (6 bases). CDR3 length equals 13 residues. The V end was cut by 5 bases, the J end by 2 bases, with 9 bases between. CDR1 is LNHDA, CDR2 SQIVND, per germline (reference sequence).

The chain carries TRBV7-9 and TRBJ1-2, with D possibly TRBD1 on 5 matching bases. Trimming stripped 5 bases from V and 11 bases from J, with 21 bases between. Germline CDR1 reads SEHNR; CDR2 reads FQNEAQ (reference sequence). This CDR3 spans 14 amino acids. The CDR3 DNA is TGTGCCAGCAGCCCTAAGGTGGGGGTGCGGGGTTACACCTTC. Translated, it gives CASSPKVGVRGYTF.

This clone has only one observation. The gene calls are TRBV3-1 (or the pseudogene TRBV3-2) and TRBJ2-1; D is undetermined. CDR3 size: 11 residues. Trimming shortened V by 1 base and J by 10 bases, and 5 bases separated the two germline ends. Germline V gene data show CDR1 as LGHDT and CDR2 as YNNKEL (reference sequence). The CDR3 sequence: CASSQAVEQFF. The DNA for the CDR3 is TGTGCCAGCAGCCAAGCTGTCGAGCAGTTCTTC.

V and J are TRBV27 and TRBJ1-5; unclear D gene. Trimming took 6 bases from V and 0 from J, leaving 12 bases between them. The CDR3 is 15 amino acids. The V gene's germline CDR1 is MNHEY and CDR2 SMNVEV (reference sequence). CDR3 sequence reads: CASSLTTYSNQPQHF. CDR3 DNA sequence: TGTGCCAGCAGCCTGACTACTTATAGCAATCAGCCCCAGCATTTT.

This chain connects TRBV2 to TRBJ2-7; TRBD1 agrees at 7 bases. Per germline, CDR1 SNHLY and CDR2 FYNNEI. Trimming at V came to 6 bases and at J to 0 bases, leaving 5 bases not matched to a gene. This CDR3 comprises 14 residues. The CDR3: CASRFRDSSYEQYF. The CDR3 bases are TGTGCCAGCAGGTTCCGGGACAGCTCCTACGAGCAGTACTTC. The complete variable domain, with remaining parts taken from reference TRBV2 and TRBJ2-7, reads EPEVTQTPSHQVTQMGQEVILRCVPISNHLYFYWYRQILGQKVEFLVSFYNNEISEKSEIFDDQFSVERPDGSNFTLKIRSTKLEDSAMYFCASRFRDSSYEQYFGPGTRLTVT.

The J gene is TRBJ2-1, the V gene TRBV19, with 7 nucleotides matching TRBD1. V lost 4 bases to trimming and J lost 7 bases; unmatched junction nucleotides: 10. Germline V gives CDR1 LNHDA, CDR2 SQIVND (reference sequence). There are 15 residues in the CDR3. The CDR3 loop reads CASSTGTEPWNEQFF. Here the CDR3 DNA reads TGTGCCAGTAGTACCGGGACAGAGCCATGGAATGAGCAGTTCTTC.